What follows are 4 T cell receptor beta chains derived from one specimen sequenced in a study of blood T cell repertoires in COVID-19. The method was immunoSEQ multiplex PCR; TCRdb's version includes in-frame clones alone and lacks a portion of them. The sample has fewer than 95,000 clones, roughly 78% seen once. The sample was peripheral blood. These receptors came from an elderly woman with acute or convalescent COVID-19.

A few counts support this clone. The rearrangement links TRBV5-1 to TRBJ2-5, with a tentative D call TRBD2 (7 bases). Trimming pared 2 bases from V and 1 base from J, leaving 18 bases between. CDR1 and CDR2 from the germline V gene are SGHRS and YFSETQ. The CDR3 has 17 residues. Written as DNA, the CDR3 is TGCGCCAGCAGCTTAGGGGGGGGGCCACCCCTCCAAGAGACCCAGTACTTC. Translated, it gives CASSLGGGPPLQETQYF.

Ten or more counts support this clone. The chain joins TRBV4-2 to TRBJ2-1, with TRBD2 identical over 8 bases. J lost 7 bases, V lost 3 bases, and 11 bases had no gene match. CDR1 and CDR2 from the germline V gene are LGHNA and YNFKEQ. This CDR3 contains 16 residues. The CDR3 loop is CASSHPRASGLNEQFF. Written as DNA, the CDR3 is TGTGCCAGCAGCCACCCTCGGGCTAGCGGGCTGAATGAGCAGTTCTTC.

This clone was seen repeatedly, ten times or more. V usage is TRBV11-2 and J usage is TRBJ1-1; 7 bases line up with TRBD1. The CDR3 extends over 13 amino acids. Trimming cost V 4 bases and J 5 bases; bases outside gene matches: 4. CDR1 and CDR2 from the germline V gene are SGHAT and FQNNGV. CDR3 DNA: TGTGCCAGCAGCTCCTTACAGGGGACTGAAGCTTTCTTT. This sequence encodes CASSSLQGTEAFF.

The chain recombines TRBV7-2 with TRBJ2-5, with TRBD2 matching 7 bases. The CDR3 has 15 residues. Trimming took 5 bases from V and 2 from J; bases not matched to a gene: 8. The germline CDR1 and CDR2 sequences are SGHTA and FQGNSA. The CDR3 coding sequence is TGTGCCAGCAGCGCAGGGACTACCCTTCAAGAGACCCAGTACTTC. It codes for CASSAGTTLQETQYF.